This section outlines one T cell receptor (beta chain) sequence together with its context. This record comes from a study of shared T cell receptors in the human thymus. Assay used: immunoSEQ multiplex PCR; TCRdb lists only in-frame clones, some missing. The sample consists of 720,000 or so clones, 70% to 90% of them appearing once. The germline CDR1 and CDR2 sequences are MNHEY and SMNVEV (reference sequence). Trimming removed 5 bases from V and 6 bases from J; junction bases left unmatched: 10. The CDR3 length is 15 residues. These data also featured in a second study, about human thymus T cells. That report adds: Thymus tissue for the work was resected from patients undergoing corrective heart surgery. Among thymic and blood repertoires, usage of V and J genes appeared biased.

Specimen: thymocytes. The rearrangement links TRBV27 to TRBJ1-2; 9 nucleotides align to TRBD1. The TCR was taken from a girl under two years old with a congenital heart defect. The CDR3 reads CASSAGTGIRNGYTF. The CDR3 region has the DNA TGTGCCAGCAGTGCCGGGACAGGGATCCGCAATGGCTACACCTTC.